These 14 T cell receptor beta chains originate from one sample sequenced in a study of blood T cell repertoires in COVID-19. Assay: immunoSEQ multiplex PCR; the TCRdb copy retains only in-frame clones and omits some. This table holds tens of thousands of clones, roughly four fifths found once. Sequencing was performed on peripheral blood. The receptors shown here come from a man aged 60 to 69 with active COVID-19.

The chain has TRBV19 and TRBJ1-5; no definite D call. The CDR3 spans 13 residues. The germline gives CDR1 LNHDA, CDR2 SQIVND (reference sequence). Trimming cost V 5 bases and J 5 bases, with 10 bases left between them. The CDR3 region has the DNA TGTGCCAGTAGTCTTACAGTGGATCAGCCCCAGCATTTT. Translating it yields CASSLTVDQPQHF.

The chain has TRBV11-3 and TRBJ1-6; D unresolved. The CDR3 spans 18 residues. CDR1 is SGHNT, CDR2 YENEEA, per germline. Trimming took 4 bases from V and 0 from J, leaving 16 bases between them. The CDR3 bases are TGTGCCAGCAGCTCCCGCCTACCCCAAAACTCCTATAATTCACCCCTCCACTTT. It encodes CASSSRLPQNSYNSPLHF.

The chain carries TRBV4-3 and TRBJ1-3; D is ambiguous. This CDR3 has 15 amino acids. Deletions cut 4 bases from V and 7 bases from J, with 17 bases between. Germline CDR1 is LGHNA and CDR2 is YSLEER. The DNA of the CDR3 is TGCGCCAGCAGCCCCCAAAGAACAGATTCTAACACCATATATTTT. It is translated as CASSPQRTDSNTIYF.

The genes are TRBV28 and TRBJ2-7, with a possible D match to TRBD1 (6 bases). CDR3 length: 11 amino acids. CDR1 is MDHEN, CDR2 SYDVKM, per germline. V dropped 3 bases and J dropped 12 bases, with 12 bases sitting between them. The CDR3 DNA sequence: TGTGCCAGCAGTTTTGGGGGCCCACCGTACTTC. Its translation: CASSFGGPPYF.

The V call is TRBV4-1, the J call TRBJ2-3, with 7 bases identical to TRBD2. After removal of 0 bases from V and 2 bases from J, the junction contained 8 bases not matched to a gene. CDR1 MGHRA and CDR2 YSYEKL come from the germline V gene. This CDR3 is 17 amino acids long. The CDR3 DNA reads TGCGCCAGCAGCCAAGAATCCGGGAGGCAAATCACAGATACGCAGTATTTT. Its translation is CASSQESGRQITDTQYF.

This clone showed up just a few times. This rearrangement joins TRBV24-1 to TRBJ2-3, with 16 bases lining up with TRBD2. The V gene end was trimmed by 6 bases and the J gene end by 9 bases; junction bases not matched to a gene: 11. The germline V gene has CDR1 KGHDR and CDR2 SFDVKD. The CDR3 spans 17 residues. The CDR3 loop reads CATSRGLAGGQGMTQYF. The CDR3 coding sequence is TGTGCCACCAGTAGGGGACTAGCGGGGGGGCAAGGTATGACGCAGTATTTT.

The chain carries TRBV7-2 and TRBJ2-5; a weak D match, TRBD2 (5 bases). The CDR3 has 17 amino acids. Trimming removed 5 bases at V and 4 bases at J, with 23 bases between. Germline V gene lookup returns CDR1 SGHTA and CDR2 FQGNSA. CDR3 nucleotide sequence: TGTGCCAGCAGCCTAACTGTGTCTAGCCCGATAAGAGAGACCCAGTACTTC. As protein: CASSLTVSSPIRETQYF.

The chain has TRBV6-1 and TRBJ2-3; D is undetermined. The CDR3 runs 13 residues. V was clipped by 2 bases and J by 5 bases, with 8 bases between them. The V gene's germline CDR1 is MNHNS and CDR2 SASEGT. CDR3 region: CASSEIRGDTQYF. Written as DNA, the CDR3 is TGTGCCAGCAGTGAAATAAGAGGAGATACGCAGTATTTT.

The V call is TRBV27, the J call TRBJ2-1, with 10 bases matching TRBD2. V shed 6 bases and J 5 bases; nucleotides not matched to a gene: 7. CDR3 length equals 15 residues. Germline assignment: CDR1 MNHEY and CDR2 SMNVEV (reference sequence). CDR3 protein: CASRTPSGRDNEQFF. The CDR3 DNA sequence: TGTGCCAGCAGAACGCCTAGCGGGAGAGACAATGAGCAGTTCTTC.

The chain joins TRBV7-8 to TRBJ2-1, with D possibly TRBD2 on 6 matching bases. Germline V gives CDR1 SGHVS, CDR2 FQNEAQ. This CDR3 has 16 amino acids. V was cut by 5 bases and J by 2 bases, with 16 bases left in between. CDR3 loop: CASSPGGDWTYNEQFF. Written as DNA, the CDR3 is TGTGCCAGCAGCCCAGGAGGGGACTGGACCTACAATGAGCAGTTCTTC.

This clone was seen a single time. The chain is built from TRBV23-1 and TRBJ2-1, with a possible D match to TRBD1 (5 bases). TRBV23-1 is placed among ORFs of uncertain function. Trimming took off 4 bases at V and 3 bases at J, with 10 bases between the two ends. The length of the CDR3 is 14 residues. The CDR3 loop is CASSLRTHYNEQFF. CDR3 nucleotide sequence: TGCGCCAGCAGTCTCCGGACACACTACAATGAGCAGTTCTTC.

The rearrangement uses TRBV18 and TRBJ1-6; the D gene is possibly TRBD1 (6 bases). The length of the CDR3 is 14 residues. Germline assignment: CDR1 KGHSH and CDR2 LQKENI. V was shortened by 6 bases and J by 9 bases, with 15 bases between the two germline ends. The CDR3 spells CASSIQGNRSPLHF. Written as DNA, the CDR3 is TGTGCCAGCTCGATACAGGGAAATCGTTCACCCCTCCACTTT.

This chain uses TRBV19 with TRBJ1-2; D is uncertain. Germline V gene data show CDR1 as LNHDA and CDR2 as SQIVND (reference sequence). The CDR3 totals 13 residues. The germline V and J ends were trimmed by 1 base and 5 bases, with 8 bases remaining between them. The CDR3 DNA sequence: TGTGCCAGTAGTATAGCTCCGTTATATGGCTACACCTTC. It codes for CASSIAPLYGYTF.

The CDR3 region is CASSMEAGSRTQYF. For the CDR3, the DNA is TGTGCCAGTAGTATGGAGGCGGGTAGTAGGACCCAGTACTTC. This chain links TRBV19 with TRBJ2-5; D possibly corresponds to TRBD2 (5 bases). Germline CDR1 and CDR2: LNHDA and SQIVND (reference sequence). With 3 bases removed from V and 7 bases from J, the gap between germline ends came to 15 bases. The CDR3 loop spans 14 amino acids.